Listed below are T cell receptor beta chains from one sample, sequenced in a study of cytomegalovirus exposure and HLA in healthy donors. Sequenced by immunoSEQ multiplex PCR; TCRdb stores in-frame clones only, minus some. Among 90,000 to 100,000 clones listed, roughly 60% were seen once. Source material: PBMCs. The receptors were gathered from a boy aged 5 to 17 in good health and CMV-seropositive. Both conserved end residues are part of each CDR3. A D gene is named only where the DNA matches it firmly. Size is omitted from some rows. Given values are once, few, many or a class for expanded clones.

length: 16
J: TRBJ1-4
V: TRBV5-4
size: NA
D: NA
CDR3: CASSLQTFGANEKLFF
DNA: TGTGCCAGCAGCTTGCAGACATTCGGGGCTAATGAAAAACTGTTTTTT

length: 17
J: TRBJ1-3
V: TRBV5-6
size: few
D: NA
CDR3: CASSLVLQGPSGNTIYF
DNA: TGTGCCAGCAGCTTGGTTCTACAGGGCCCCTCTGGAAACACCATATATTTT

length: 14
J: TRBJ2-7
V: TRBV27
size: NA
D: NA
CDR3: CASSLTGSRGEQYF
DNA: TGTGCCAGCAGTTTGACAGGGTCGCGGGGCGAGCAGTACTTC

length: 11
J: TRBJ2-7
V: TRBV30
size: few
D: NA
CDR3: CAWSVGVEQYF
DNA: TGTGCCTGGAGTGTAGGGGTCGAGCAGTACTTC

length: 17
J: TRBJ2-1
V: TRBV4-3
size: once
D: TRBD2
CDR3: CASSQDRTSGRGSSGFF
DNA: TGCGCCAGCAGCCAAGACCGGACTAGCGGGAGGGGCAGCAGTGGGTTCTTC

length: 15
J: TRBJ2-3
V: TRBV9
size: NA
D: TRBD2
CDR3: CASSTGTMSTDTQYF
DNA: TGTGCCAGCTCGACTGGGACTATGAGCACAGATACGCAGTATTTT

length: 15
J: TRBJ1-3
V: TRBV19
size: NA
D: NA
CDR3: CASSIVTVSGNTTYF
DNA: TGTGCCAGTAGTATCGTCACAGTCTCTGGAAACACCACATATTTT

length: 15
J: TRBJ1-1
V: TRBV7-9
size: NA
D: NA
CDR3: CASSSLTVLNTEAFF
DNA: TGTGCCAGCAGCTCTCTTACAGTTCTGAACACTGAAGCTTTCTTT

length: 12
J: TRBJ1-4
V: TRBV30
size: few
D: NA
CDR3: CASTYEGEKLFF
DNA: TGTGCCTCGACGTATGAGGGTGAAAAACTGTTTTTT

length: 13
J: TRBJ1-5
V: TRBV30
size: few
D: NA
CDR3: CAWSAGGNQPQHF
DNA: TGTGCCTGGAGTGCGGGGGGCAATCAGCCCCAGCATTTT

length: 15
J: TRBJ2-2
V: TRBV2
size: NA
D: TRBD1
CDR3: CASSTQGMDTGELFF
DNA: TGTGCCAGCAGCACACAGGGGATGGACACCGGGGAGCTGTTTTTT

length: 20
J: TRBJ2-1
V: TRBV10-1
size: few
D: TRBD2
CDR3: CASSEGSGLAGGHLPNEQFF
DNA: TGCGCCAGCAGTGAGGGGTCGGGGCTAGCGGGGGGCCACTTACCCAATGAGCAGTTCTTC

length: 14
J: TRBJ2-5
V: TRBV5-4
size: NA
D: NA
CDR3: CASSSAGRQETQYF
DNA: TGTGCCAGCAGCAGCGCAGGGCGGCAAGAGACCCAGTACTTC

length: 13
J: TRBJ1-4
V: TRBV6-1
size: NA
D: TRBD1
CDR3: CASTGTGFEKLFF
DNA: TGTGCCAGCACCGGGACAGGGTTCGAAAAACTGTTTTTT